This TCR beta chain was recorded in a study of blood T cell repertoires in COVID-19. About the study: Sites in the United States, Italy and Spain provided acute and convalescent COVID-19 samples.

The CDR3 runs 15 residues. V was clipped by 2 bases and J by 8 bases; unmatched bases: 8. The germline CDR1 and CDR2 sequences are SGHTA and FQGTGA. Study processing details: Reference gene primer amplification gave nucleated cell count estimates. TCRdb keeps only in-frame clones here, not all; method: immunoSEQ multiplex PCR. The V and J calls and clone size were taken over from that table, and D and trimming were inferred from the DNA. In the table there are under 200,000 clones, over 70% of which are singletons. The chain has TRBV7-3 and TRBJ2-1; 8 bases align to TRBD2. The receptor's source is a man in his sixties with acute or convalescent COVID-19. The specimen sequenced was peripheral blood. The CDR3: CASSLYSGSNDEQFF. In DNA, the CDR3 is TGTGCCAGCAGCTTATACAGCGGGAGTAACGATGAGCAGTTCTTC.